The 22 T cell receptor beta chains listed next were all sequenced from one sample in a study of blood T cells in healthy people across ages. A second about 7 to 12 cycle PCR used barcoded and J-beta primers. TCRdb independently ran MiXCR on the 5' RACE reads; one entry per CDR3 protein. Counted here are 850,000 or so distinct CDR3 sequences, under 35% occurring once; the ten biggest clones make up approximately 15%. Sequencing was performed on blood. Source of these receptors: a woman older than 75 in good health.

J is TRBJ2-1 and V is TRBV12-1; TRBD1, the table's D call, was not compared with the DNA. TRBV12-1 is labeled a pseudogene. The CDR3 length is 14 residues. The CDR3: CASSPRTGWNEQFF. The CDR3 DNA reads TGTGCCAGCAGCCCCCGGACAGGGTGGAATGAGCAGTTCTTC.

This clonotype was seen many times. The chain employs TRBV5-1 and TRBJ2-3; D ambiguous. V dropped 4 bases and J dropped 1 base, with 16 bases sitting between them. Germline V gene sequence: CDR1 SGHRS, CDR2 YFSETQ. The CDR3 contains 16 residues. The CDR3 bases are TGCGCCAGCAGCCGATTTTCGAGTCAGGGCACAGATACGCAGTATTTT. It encodes CASSRFSSQGTDTQYF.

This clonotype was observed at least ten times. This rearrangement joins TRBV6-2 or TRBV6-3 to TRBJ2-5; 7 bases line up with TRBD1. CDR3 size: 15 residues. The V and J ends lost 5 bases and 5 bases, in that order; junction bases with no gene match: 11. Germline assignment: CDR1 MNHEY and CDR2 SVGEGT. This chain's CDR3 is CASSDRQGLTETQYF. The CDR3 DNA follows: TGTGCCAGCAGTGACCGACAGGGTTTAACGGAGACCCAGTACTTC.

This clonotype was counted once. Its ends do not fully match the called genes, so a read error is possible. The DNA of the CDR3 is TGCGTCAGCAGCCAGGGAACTAGCACAGATGCGCAGTATTTT. The encoded protein is CVSSQGTSTDAQYF. This chain uses TRBV4-3 with TRBJ2-3, with D possibly TRBD2 on 6 matching bases. The length of the CDR3 is 14 residues. CDR1 is LGHNA, CDR2 YSLEER, per germline.

This clonotype was recorded many times. The V gene is TRBV10-3, the J gene TRBJ2-1; D might be TRBD2 (6 bases). This CDR3 spans 13 amino acids. CDR1 is ENHRY and CDR2 is SYGVKD in the germline V gene. Trimming shortened V by 6 bases and J by 7 bases, and 13 bases separated the two germline ends. The CDR3 DNA is TGTGCCATCAGACCTGGAGGGTCAAATGAGCAGTTCTTC. Amino acids: CAIRPGGSNEQFF.

This clonotype was detected once. The gene calls are TRBV27 and TRBJ1-4; 7 bases fit TRBD1. The CDR3 consists of 13 residues. V shed 5 bases and J 11 bases; nucleotides not matched to a gene: 8. Germline-derived CDR1 and CDR2 are MNHEY and SMNVEV (reference sequence). The CDR3: CASSTLDREKLFF. As DNA, the CDR3 is TGTGCCAGCAGTACCCTAGACAGGGAGAAACTGTTTTTT.

Notes on this clonotype: A clone one base away is much larger, so this may be a read error. The chain couples TRBV20-1 to TRBJ2-5; TRBD2 aligns across 10 bases. After removal of 3 bases from V and 7 bases from J, the junction contained 14 bases not matched to a gene. The CDR3 runs to 16 residues. Germline CDR1 is DFQATT and CDR2 is SNEGSKA (reference sequence). The CDR3 DNA follows: TGCAGTGCTAGTTTAAGGGGGGCTAGCGGGGGTTGGACCCAGTACTTC. Protein: CSASLRGASGGWTQYF.

CDR3 protein: CSALDSLSYNEQFF. For the CDR3, the DNA is TGCAGTGCGCTGGACAGCTTGTCCTACAATGAGCAGTTCTTC. The chain recombines TRBV20-1 with TRBJ2-1; a possible D gene is TRBD1 (6 bases). Germline V lookup: CDR1 DFQATT, CDR2 SNEGSKA (reference sequence). This CDR3 has 14 amino acids. V lost 6 bases and J 1 base, leaving 13 bases between the germline ends.

This clonotype was observed at least ten times. The chain uses TRBV5-4 and TRBJ2-6; D unresolved. CDR1 SGHNT and CDR2 YYREEE come from the germline V gene (reference sequence). The CDR3 covers 13 residues. V was shortened by 4 bases and J by 6 bases, with 8 bases between the two germline ends. CDR3 in amino acids: CASSPDQANVLTF. The CDR3 coding sequence is TGTGCCAGCAGCCCGGATCAGGCCAACGTCCTGACTTTC.

A note on this clonotype: A read error is possible here, since a much larger clone lies one base away. The chain couples TRBV4-3 to TRBJ2-3; 7 bases are shared with TRBD2. V lost 1 base, J lost 2 bases, and 3 bases stayed unmatched. Germline CDR1 LGHNA, CDR2 YSLEER. There are 15 residues in the CDR3. The CDR3 DNA reads as TGCGCCAGCAGCCAAGGCAGGGACTACACAGATACGCAGTATTTT. Translation gives CASSQGRDYTDTQYF.

This clonotype came up a few times. V gene TRBV5-5 combines with J gene TRBJ1-1; tentative D call: TRBD1 (6 bases). V was shortened by 3 bases and J by 0 bases, with 12 bases between the two germline ends. Per germline, CDR1 SGHKS and CDR2 YYEKEE (reference sequence). The CDR3 totals 15 residues. The CDR3 loop reads CASSWTDLVNTEAFF. CDR3 sequence (DNA): TGTGCCAGCAGCTGGACAGATCTGGTGAACACTGAAGCTTTCTTT. The full variable domain, rest sourced from reference TRBV5-5 and TRBJ1-1, is DAGVTQSPTHLIKTRGQQVTLRCSPISGHKSVSWYQQVLGQGPQFIFQYYEKEERGRGNFPDRFSARQFPNYSSELNVNALLLGDSALYLCASSWTDLVNTEAFFGQGTRLTVV.

This clonotype was counted many times. The chain is built from TRBV25-1 and TRBJ2-7; TRBD2 agrees at 10 bases. The V gene's germline CDR1 is MGHDK and CDR2 SYGVNS. The CDR3 sequence is 15 residues long. V gave up 1 base and J gave up 2 bases; unmatched junction bases: 2. CDR3 residues: CASSEFTSGAYEQYF. Written as DNA, the CDR3 is TGTGCCAGCAGTGAATTTACTAGCGGGGCCTACGAGCAGTACTTC.

Ten or more counts support this clonotype. The V gene is TRBV20-1, the J gene TRBJ2-2; 8 nucleotides agree with TRBD1. There are 16 residues in the CDR3. V lost 5 bases, J lost 4 bases, and 12 bases stayed unmatched. The V gene's germline CDR1 is DFQATT and CDR2 SNEGSKA (reference sequence). Here the CDR3 DNA reads TGCAGTGCTCCCATCCGCCGGACAGGGTTCACCGGGGAGCTGTTTTTT. Its protein is CSAPIRRTGFTGELFF.

The chain recombines TRBV2 with TRBJ2-1; 8 positions agree with TRBD1. From germline, CDR1 is SNHLY and CDR2 FYNNEI. After removal of 3 bases from V and 5 bases from J, the junction contained 3 bases not matched to a gene. CDR3 size: 14 residues. The CDR3: CASSDRGPDNEQFF. As DNA, the CDR3 is TGTGCCAGCAGTGACAGGGGGCCGGACAATGAGCAGTTCTTC.

This clonotype came up many times. The rearrangement uses TRBV28 and TRBJ2-7; the match to TRBD1 covers 8 bases. The CDR3 covers 12 residues. Germline CDR1 MDHEN, CDR2 SYDVKM. J was trimmed by 11 bases and V by 6 bases; bases with no gene match: 9. CDR3: CASSLPTGGKYF. The DNA of the CDR3 is TGTGCCAGCAGCCTCCCCACAGGGGGGAAGTACTTC.

The CDR3 spells CSARVGNDYEQYF. Written as DNA, the CDR3 is TGCAGTGCTAGGGTCGGGAATGACTACGAGCAGTACTTC. V is TRBV20-1 and J is TRBJ2-7, with D possibly TRBD2 on 5 matching bases. The CDR3 contains 13 residues. Germline assignment: CDR1 DFQATT and CDR2 SNEGSKA (reference sequence). Trimming cost V 3 bases and J 3 bases, with 12 bases left between them.

This clonotype was counted at least ten times. The J gene is TRBJ2-7, the V gene TRBV5-1; D might be TRBD1 or TRBD2, each matching 5 bases. Trimming shortened V by 6 bases and J by 1 base, and 11 bases separated the two germline ends. Germline V gives CDR1 SGHRS, CDR2 YFSETQ. The CDR3 consists of 13 residues. The CDR3 DNA reads as TGCGCCAGCAACCCGGGACCTTCCTACGAGCAGTACTTC. Translated: CASNPGPSYEQYF.

The chain employs TRBV3-1 and TRBJ1-5; 9 nucleotides agree with TRBD1. CDR3 length: 15 residues. Per germline, CDR1 LGHDT and CDR2 YNNKEL (reference sequence). The V segment lost 5 bases and the J segment 3 bases; nucleotides outside the gene matches: 5. CDR3 in DNA: TGTGCCAGCAGCTACGGGACAGGGACCAATCAGCCCCAGCATTTT. Its protein product is CASSYGTGTNQPQHF.

The table lists this clonotype with many counts. The chain employs TRBV20-1 and TRBJ2-4, with D possibly being TRBD1 (6 bases). Germline V gene data show CDR1 as DFQATT and CDR2 as SNEGSKA (reference sequence). Deletions cut 0 bases from V and 0 bases from J, with 9 bases between. This CDR3 region has 15 residues. The CDR3 here is CSARERGIAKNIQYF. CDR3 coding DNA: TGCAGTGCTAGAGAGAGGGGGATAGCCAAAAACATTCAGTACTTC.

This clonotype was found many times. Compared with germline, one end of the junction differs, possibly owing to a read error. CDR3 coding DNA: TGTGCCAGCAGTGACTCCGGGACAGGGCCCTACTATGGCTACACCTTC. Protein product: CASSDSGTGPYYGYTF. This chain links TRBV6-2 or TRBV6-3 with TRBJ1-2; TRBD1 matches at 9 bases. Germline assignment: CDR1 MNHEY and CDR2 SVGEGT. The CDR3 loop spans 16 amino acids.

The table lists this clonotype with many counts. The CDR3 is CAISESNSGTGEQFF. CDR3 bases: TGTGCCATCAGTGAGTCTAACTCCGGGACAGGAGAGCAGTTCTTC. The rearrangement links TRBV10-3 to TRBJ2-1, with 8 bases identical to TRBD1. The junction had 8 bases not matched to a gene; V was cut back by 0 bases and J by 10 bases. Germline CDR1 ENHRY, CDR2 SYGVKD. This CDR3 spans 15 amino acids.

This clonotype occurred a few times. This chain connects TRBV7-9 to TRBJ1-4; D is ambiguous. Germline V gene data show CDR1 as SEHNR and CDR2 as FQNEAQ (reference sequence). CDR3 length: 12 amino acids. V gave up 7 bases and J gave up 8 bases, with 11 bases separating them. In nucleotides, the CDR3 is TGTGCCAGCAAGATGGAAGAGGAAAAACTGTTTTTT. Translating it yields CASKMEEEKLFF.